This T cell receptor beta chain was sequenced for a study of cytomegalovirus exposure and HLA in healthy donors. In the study overall: About 83 million unique TCRs from HLA-typed donors made up an early data release. Findings of the study overall: It was in a later analysis that TCR association rates were seen to vary by HLA locus, highest for DRB1 and lowest for HLA-C. Many donors carried some public TCRs, although rarity characterized most TCR sequences. Earlier findings revealed that most TCR beta V segments proved productive either about 87% or about 30% of the time.

The ends lost 3 bases at V and 3 bases at J; junction bases unmatched: 8. This CDR3 is 17 amino acids long. CDR1 is SEHNR and CDR2 is FQNEAQ in the germline V gene (reference sequence). PCR amplification relied on 60 Vbeta primers (plus 13 Jbeta primers). Only in-frame clones appear in the TCRdb table, and some are missing; sequencing was by immunoSEQ multiplex PCR. Counted here are more than 85,000 clones, about 68% occurring once; the ten biggest clones make up roughly 14%. For this clone: The antigen is undetermined.

Sample: PBMCs. The chain has TRBV7-9 and TRBJ1-2, with 12 bases identical to TRBD1. The receptor's source is a male donor in good health and CMV-seropositive. The CDR3 spells CASSFAGTGGADYGYTF. CDR3 in DNA: TGTGCCAGCAGCTTCGCCGGGACAGGGGGCGCTGACTATGGCTACACCTTC.